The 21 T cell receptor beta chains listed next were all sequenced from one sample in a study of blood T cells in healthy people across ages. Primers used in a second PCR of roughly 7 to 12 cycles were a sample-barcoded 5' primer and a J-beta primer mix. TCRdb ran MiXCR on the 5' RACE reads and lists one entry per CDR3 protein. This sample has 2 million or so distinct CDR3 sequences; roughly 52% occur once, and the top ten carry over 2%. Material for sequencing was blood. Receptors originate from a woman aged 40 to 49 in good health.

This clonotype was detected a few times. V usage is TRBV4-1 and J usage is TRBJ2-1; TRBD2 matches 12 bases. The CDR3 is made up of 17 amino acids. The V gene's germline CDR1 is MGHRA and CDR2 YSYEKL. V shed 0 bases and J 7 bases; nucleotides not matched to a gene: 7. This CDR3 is CASSQDPSGGARNEQFF. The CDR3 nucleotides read TGCGCCAGCAGCCAAGACCCTAGCGGGGGGGCCCGTAATGAGCAGTTCTTC.

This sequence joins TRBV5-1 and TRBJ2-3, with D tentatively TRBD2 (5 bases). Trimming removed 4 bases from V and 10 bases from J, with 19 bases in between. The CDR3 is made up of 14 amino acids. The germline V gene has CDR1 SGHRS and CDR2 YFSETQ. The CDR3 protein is CASSPDSTDLAQYF. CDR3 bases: TGCGCCAGCAGCCCGGACTCCACAGATTTGGCGCAGTATTTT.

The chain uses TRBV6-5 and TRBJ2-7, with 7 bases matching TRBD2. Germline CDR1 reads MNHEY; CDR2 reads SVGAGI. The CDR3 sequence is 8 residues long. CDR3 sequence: CPRGDQYF. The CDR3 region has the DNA TGTCCCCGGGGGGACCAGTACTTC.

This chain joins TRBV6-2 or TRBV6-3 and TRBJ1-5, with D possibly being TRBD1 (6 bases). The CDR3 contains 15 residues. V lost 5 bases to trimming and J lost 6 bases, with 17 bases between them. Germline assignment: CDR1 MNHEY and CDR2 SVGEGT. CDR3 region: CASSQLRQAVQPQHF. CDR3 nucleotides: TGTGCCAGCAGTCAACTCCGACAGGCCGTTCAGCCCCAGCATTTT.

CDR3 residues: CASSDGTSAQETQYF. The DNA for the CDR3 is TGTGCCAGCAGTGACGGGACTAGTGCCCAAGAGACCCAGTACTTC. The V gene is TRBV6-1, the J gene TRBJ2-5; 8 bases map to TRBD2. Trimming cost V 3 bases and J 1 base; bases outside gene matches: 4. The CDR3 is made up of 15 amino acids. Germline CDR1 MNHNS, CDR2 SASEGT.

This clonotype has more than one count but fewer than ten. The CDR3 nucleotides read TGTGCCAGCAGCACAACCGCCAGGCCGAATGAGCAGTTCTTC. This encodes CASSTTARPNEQFF. The V and J genes are TRBV12-3 or TRBV12-4 and TRBJ2-1; D unclear. The CDR3 spans 14 residues. Trimming left V 6 bases short and J 7 bases short, with 16 bases between.

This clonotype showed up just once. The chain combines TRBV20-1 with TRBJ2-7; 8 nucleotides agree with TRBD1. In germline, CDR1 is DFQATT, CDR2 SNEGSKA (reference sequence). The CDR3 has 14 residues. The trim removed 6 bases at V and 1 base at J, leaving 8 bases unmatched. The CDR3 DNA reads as TGCAGTGCCGACGGGCACAGGGGGTCCTACGAGCAGTACTTC. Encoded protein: CSADGHRGSYEQYF.

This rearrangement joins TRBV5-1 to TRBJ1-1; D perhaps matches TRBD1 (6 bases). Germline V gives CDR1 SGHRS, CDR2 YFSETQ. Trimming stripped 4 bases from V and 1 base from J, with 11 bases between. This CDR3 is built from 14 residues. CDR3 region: CASSAGVSNTEAFF. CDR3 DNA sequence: TGCGCCAGCAGCGCAGGGGTCTCGAACACTGAAGCTTTCTTT.

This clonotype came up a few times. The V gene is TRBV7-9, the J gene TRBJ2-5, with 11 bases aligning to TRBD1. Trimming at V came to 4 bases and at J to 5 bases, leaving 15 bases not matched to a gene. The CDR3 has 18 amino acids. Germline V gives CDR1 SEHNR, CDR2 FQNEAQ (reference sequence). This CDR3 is CASSSKKDRGLRRETQYF. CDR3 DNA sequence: TGTGCCAGCAGCTCAAAAAAGGACAGGGGGCTTCGTCGGGAGACCCAGTACTTC.

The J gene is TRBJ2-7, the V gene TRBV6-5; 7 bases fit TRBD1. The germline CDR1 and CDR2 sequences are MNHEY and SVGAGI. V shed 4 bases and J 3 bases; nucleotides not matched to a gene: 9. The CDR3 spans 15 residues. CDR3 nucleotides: TGTGCCAGCAGTTCCACAGGGGCCCCTCGCTACGAGCAGTACTTC. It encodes CASSSTGAPRYEQYF.

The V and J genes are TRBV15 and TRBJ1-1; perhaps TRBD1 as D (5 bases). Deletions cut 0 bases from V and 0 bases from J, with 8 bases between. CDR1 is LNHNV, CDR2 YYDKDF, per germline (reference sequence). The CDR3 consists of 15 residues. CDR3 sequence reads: CATSRERGLNTEAFF. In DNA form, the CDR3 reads TGTGCCACCAGCAGAGAACGGGGACTGAACACTGAAGCTTTCTTT.

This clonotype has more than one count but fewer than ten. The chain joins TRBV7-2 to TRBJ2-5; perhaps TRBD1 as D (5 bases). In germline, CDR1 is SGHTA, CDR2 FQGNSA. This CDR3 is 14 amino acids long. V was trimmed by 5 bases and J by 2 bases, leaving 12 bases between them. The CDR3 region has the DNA TGTGCCAGCAGCAGGGGATACAATCAAGAGACCCAGTACTTC. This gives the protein CASSRGYNQETQYF.

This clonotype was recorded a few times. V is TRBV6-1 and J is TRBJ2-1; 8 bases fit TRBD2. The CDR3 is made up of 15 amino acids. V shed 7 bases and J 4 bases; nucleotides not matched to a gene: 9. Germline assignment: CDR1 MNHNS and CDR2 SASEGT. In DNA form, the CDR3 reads TGTGCCAGCATGCGGGGGGCCCCGAATTACAATGAGCAGTTCTTC. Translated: CASMRGAPNYNEQFF.

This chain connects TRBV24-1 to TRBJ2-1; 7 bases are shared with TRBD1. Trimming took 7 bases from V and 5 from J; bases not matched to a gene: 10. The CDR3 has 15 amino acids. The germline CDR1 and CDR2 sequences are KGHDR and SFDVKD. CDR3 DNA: TGTGCCACCAGCAACCCCGGGACAGTGAACAATGAGCAGTTCTTC. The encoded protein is CATSNPGTVNNEQFF.

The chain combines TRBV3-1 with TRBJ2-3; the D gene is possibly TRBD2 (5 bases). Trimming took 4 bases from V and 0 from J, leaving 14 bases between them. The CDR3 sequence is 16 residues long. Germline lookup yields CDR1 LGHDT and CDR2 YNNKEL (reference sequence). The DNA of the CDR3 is TGTGCCAGCAGCCCACTCGCCCGGGGTAGCACAGATACGCAGTATTTT. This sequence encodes CASSPLARGSTDTQYF.

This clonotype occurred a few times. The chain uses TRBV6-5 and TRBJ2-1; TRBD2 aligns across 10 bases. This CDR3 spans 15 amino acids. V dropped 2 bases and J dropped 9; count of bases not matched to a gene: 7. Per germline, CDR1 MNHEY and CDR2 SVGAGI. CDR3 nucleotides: TGTGCCAGCAGTTACCGAGCGGGGGGGCTAGGTGAGCAGTTCTTC. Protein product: CASSYRAGGLGEQFF.

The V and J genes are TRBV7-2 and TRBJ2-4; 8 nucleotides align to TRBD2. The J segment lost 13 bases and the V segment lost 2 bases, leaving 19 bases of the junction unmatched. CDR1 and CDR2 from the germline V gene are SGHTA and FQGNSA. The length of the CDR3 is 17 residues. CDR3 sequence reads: CASSLNKAGGPNRKQYF. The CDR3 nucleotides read TGTGCCAGCAGCTTAAACAAGGCGGGGGGCCCGAACAGAAAGCAGTACTTC.

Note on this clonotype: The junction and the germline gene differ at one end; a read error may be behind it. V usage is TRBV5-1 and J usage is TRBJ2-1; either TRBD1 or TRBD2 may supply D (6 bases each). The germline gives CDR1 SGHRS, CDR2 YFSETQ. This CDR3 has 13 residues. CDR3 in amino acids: CANSQGGLREQFF. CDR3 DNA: TGCGCCAACAGCCAAGGGGGGCTGCGGGAGCAGTTCTTC.

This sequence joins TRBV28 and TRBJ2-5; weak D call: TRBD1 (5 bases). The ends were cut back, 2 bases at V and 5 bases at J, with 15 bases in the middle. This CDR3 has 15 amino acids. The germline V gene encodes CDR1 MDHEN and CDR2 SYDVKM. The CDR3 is CASSLRGKPGETQYF. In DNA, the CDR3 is TGTGCCAGCAGTTTAAGGGGCAAACCCGGGGAGACCCAGTACTTC. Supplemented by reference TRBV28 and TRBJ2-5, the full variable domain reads DVKVTQSSRYLVKRTGEKVFLECVQDMDHENMFWYRQDPGLGLRLIYFSYDVKMKEKGDIPEGYSVSREKKERFSLILESASTNQTSMYLCASSLRGKPGETQYFGPGTRLLVL.

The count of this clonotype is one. The CDR3 region is CASSQEYRAAAYNEQYF. DNA for the CDR3: TGCGCCAGCAGCCAAGAGTACAGAGCGGCGGCCTACAATGAGCAGTACTTC. The rearrangement joins TRBV4-1 to TRBJ2-7, with D maybe TRBD2 (5 bases). CDR1 and CDR2 (germline): MGHRA, YSYEKL. Trimming cost V 0 bases and J 7 bases, with 22 bases left between them. CDR3 length: 17 residues.

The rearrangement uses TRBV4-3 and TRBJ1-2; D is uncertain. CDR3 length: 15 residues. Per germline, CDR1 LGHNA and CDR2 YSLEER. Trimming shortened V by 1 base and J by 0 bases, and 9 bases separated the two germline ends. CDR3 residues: CASSQAEYSNYGYTF. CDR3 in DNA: TGCGCCAGCAGCCAAGCAGAGTACTCTAACTATGGCTACACCTTC.